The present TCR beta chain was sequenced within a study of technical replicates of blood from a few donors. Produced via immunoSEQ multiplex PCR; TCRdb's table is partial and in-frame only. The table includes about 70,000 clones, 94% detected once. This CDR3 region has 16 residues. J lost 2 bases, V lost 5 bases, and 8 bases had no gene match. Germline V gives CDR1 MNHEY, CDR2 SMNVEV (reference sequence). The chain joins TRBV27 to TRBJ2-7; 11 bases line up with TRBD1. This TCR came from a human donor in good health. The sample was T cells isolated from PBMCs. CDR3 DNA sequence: TGTGCCAGCAGTCCCGGGACAGGGGGTTTTCCCTACGAGCAGTACTTC. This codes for CASSPGTGGFPYEQYF.